This TCR beta chain derives from a study of identifying expanded T cells in peripheral blood (dated by TCRdb to between 2017 and 2020). Study-level background: Four technical replicates, made by sequencing separate aliquots from the same pool of genomic DNA, were compared pairwise. Points the paper makes about the study in general: Across all healthy-donor time intervals, the beta-binomial model significantly lowered both the number of clones called differentially abundant and the false-positive rate. The authors expected biological variance in healthy repertoires might increase further over much longer intervals such as months to years. The binomial model flagged roughly 1.2 differentially abundant clones between technical replicates but roughly 15 over approximately 2 weeks and under 25 over approximately 4 weeks. Variance in clone template counts between roughly two-week samples significantly increased with total template count across all healthy donors.

During the collection period, no infections or other immune events were recorded for the healthy donors. To calibrate time-dependent variance in a beta-binomial model of T-cell clone differential abundance, blood repertoires from healthy donors were used as a training cohort. The training cohort comprised roughly ten healthy donors, 3 female and 7 male. On average the donors were 43 years old, and their ages spanned about 25 to 64 years. Whole blood from each healthy donor was obtained from a commercial supplier and was collected at three time points around two weeks apart. For immunosequencing, genomic DNA was extracted from unsorted whole blood. V sheds 5 bases and J sheds 10 bases, leaving 21 bases between their ends. The CDR3 runs 14 residues from the cysteine to the phenylalanine. Just CDR3 DNA is preserved here, 42 bases in frame from base 1. Taken from the germline V gene, the CDR1 and CDR2 loops are KGHSH and LQKENI.

TCRbeta CDR3 regions were profiled with the immunoSEQ Assay using bias-controlled multiplex PCR amplification of genomic DNA. The paper's processing steps were these. To quantify the absolute abundance of each unique TCRbeta CDR3 region, the sequences were collapsed and filtered. Differential abundance was tested with a binomial (Fisher-equivalent) model and with a beta-binomial model adding time-dependent variance fitted from healthy donors. Clones with fewer than 5 combined templates were removed, and a clone was called differentially abundant if the clone's Benjamini-Hochberg FDR was below 0.01. The form v = (b*log(k)+a)^2 was used to model beta-binomial variance as a function of total template count across the two samples. In its TCRdb copy, this immuneACCESS table keeps in-frame sequences only and misses some clones. Where compared with another copy, unresolved V genes explain less than half of these, and the others have no known cause. Clone size and the V and J calls come from that table; the DNA yielded D and trimming. Across this sample there are some 97,000 clones, with about 87% seen only once. The ten biggest clones cover 4.5% to 6.5% of the sample.

About this clone: The antigen it binds to is not known. Nothing much larger sits one base from this clone, and base qualities are not available.

This receptor was taken from a person aged 18 to 75 in good health. The receptor chain draws on TRBV18 and TRBJ2-7; the D gene is perhaps TRBD2, from 6 matching bases. Material for sequencing was blood. The nucleotide sequence is given as TGTGCCAGCTCAGAGGCTAGCGTTACCTACGGACAGTACTTC. The translation is CASSEASVTYGQYF.